Below, 18 T cell receptor beta chains from the same sample are listed, as sequenced in a study of T cells after yellow fever vaccination. From the 5' RACE reads, TCRdb called clonotypes with MiXCR, one entry per CDR3 protein. Of 200,000 to 300,000 distinct CDR3 sequences in the sample, 10% to 15% were seen once. The sample here was CD4+ T cells sorted from PBMCs, taken 45 days after the yellow fever booster vaccination. All receptors derive from a man younger than 40 who received the YFV17D yellow fever vaccine.

This clonotype was seen a few times. The chain carries TRBV20-1 and TRBJ2-7; D possibly corresponds to TRBD2 (5 bases). Germline values: CDR1 DFQATT, CDR2 SNEGSKA (reference sequence). V dropped 5 bases and J dropped 10 bases, with 24 bases sitting between them. The CDR3 spans 14 residues. CDR3 DNA: TGCAGTGCTCCCCACCGAGGGAGTTCCGGGTCCCAGTACTTC. Residues: CSAPHRGSSGSQYF.

In DNA, the CDR3 is TGCAGTGGGTGGCGGGCGCGGGAGCAGTTCTTC. Amino acids: CSGWRAREQFF. This sequence joins TRBV20-1 and TRBJ2-1; weak D call: TRBD2 (5 bases). Trimming took 7 bases from V and 10 from J, leaving 14 bases between them. The CDR3 sequence is 11 residues long. Germline-derived CDR1 and CDR2 are DFQATT and SNEGSKA (reference sequence).

The chain links TRBV2 to TRBJ2-1; D tentatively reads TRBD1 or TRBD2 (5 bases each). This CDR3 comprises 18 residues. From germline, CDR1 is SNHLY and CDR2 FYNNEI. Trimming shortened V by 7 bases and J by 0 bases, and 22 bases separated the two germline ends. The chain's CDR3 is CASIQGGKADHSYNEQFF. The DNA for the CDR3 is TGTGCCAGCATTCAGGGCGGCAAAGCGGACCACTCCTACAATGAGCAGTTCTTC.

This clonotype was detected a few times. V and J are TRBV3-1 and TRBJ2-1; D might be TRBD2 (6 bases). This CDR3 comprises 14 residues. Germline CDR1 is LGHDT and CDR2 is YNNKEL (reference sequence). V lost 4 bases and J lost 2, with 9 bases in between. DNA for the CDR3: TGTGCCAGCAGCCCCCGGGGGACCTACAATGAGCAGTTCTTC. Translated, it gives CASSPRGTYNEQFF.

The chain has TRBV5-4 and TRBJ2-1; 8 bases are a match to TRBD1. With V trimmed by 6 bases and J by 9 bases, 8 bases remained unmatched. This CDR3 region has 13 residues. CDR1 is SGHNT, CDR2 YYREEE, per germline (reference sequence). The CDR3 DNA reads TGTGCCAGCACCCGACAGGGGCAAGCTGAGCAGTTCTTC. Protein sequence: CASTRQGQAEQFF.

The chain is built from TRBV4-3 and TRBJ2-7, with 7 positions matching TRBD2. The CDR3 runs 14 residues. Germline lookup yields CDR1 LGHNA and CDR2 YSLEER. With V trimmed by 8 bases and J by 6 bases, 13 bases remained unmatched. CDR3 residues: CASGEGTVSREQYF. CDR3 DNA sequence: TGCGCCAGCGGGGAGGGCACTGTTAGTCGCGAGCAGTACTTC.

This clonotype was detected only a few times. V usage is TRBV2 and J usage is TRBJ2-1; 7 positions match TRBD2. V trimming: 6 bases; J trimming: 0 bases; junction bases outside the gene matches: 5. Germline-derived CDR1 and CDR2 are SNHLY and FYNNEI. The CDR3 is 15 amino acids. CDR3 region: CASRPRGSSYNEQFF. CDR3 coding DNA: TGTGCCAGCAGGCCGCGGGGGAGCTCCTACAATGAGCAGTTCTTC. The full variable domain, with the rest looked up from reference TRBV2 and TRBJ2-1, is EPEVTQTPSHQVTQMGQEVILRCVPISNHLYFYWYRQILGQKVEFLVSFYNNEISEKSEIFDDQFSVERPDGSNFTLKIRSTKLEDSAMYFCASRPRGSSYNEQFFGPGTRLTVL.

This clonotype was observed a handful of times. V gene TRBV29-1 combines with J gene TRBJ2-1; 11 nucleotides match TRBD2. Trimming at V came to 4 bases and at J to 4 bases, leaving 3 bases not matched to a gene. The length of the CDR3 is 14 residues. The V gene's germline CDR1 is SQVTM and CDR2 ANQGSEA. The CDR3, as DNA: TGCAGCGTTGGGGGACTAGCGGAGTACAATGAGCAGTTCTTC. Its translation is CSVGGLAEYNEQFF.

The rearrangement links TRBV20-1 to TRBJ1-4; TRBD1 is a possible D gene (5 bases). The CDR3 contains 12 residues. Germline V lookup: CDR1 DFQATT, CDR2 SNEGSKA (reference sequence). CDR3: CSGRGNDEKLFF. CDR3 coding DNA: TGCAGCGGTAGGGGAAATGATGAAAAACTGTTTTTT.

A few counts support this clonotype. The V gene is TRBV18, the J gene TRBJ2-7, with D possibly being TRBD1 (5 bases). The length of the CDR3 is 14 residues. Germline V gives CDR1 KGHSH, CDR2 LQKENI. The germline V and J ends were trimmed by 6 bases and 2 bases, with 14 bases remaining between them. The CDR3 spells CASSLGASTYEQYF. CDR3 coding DNA: TGTGCCAGCTCTCTTGGGGCCTCAACCTACGAGCAGTACTTC.

This clonotype occurred a few times. J is TRBJ1-1 and V is TRBV5-1, with TRBD1 as a possible D gene (6 bases). CDR1 and CDR2 from the germline V gene are SGHRS and YFSETQ. Trimming pared 0 bases from V and 4 bases from J, leaving 10 bases between. CDR3 length: 14 residues. CDR3 nucleotide sequence: TGCGCCAGCAGCTTGGAACAGGGCCGCACTGAAGCTTTCTTT. Translated, it gives CASSLEQGRTEAFF.

This clonotype occurred many times. J is TRBJ2-7 and V is TRBV28; no clear D gene. With 3 bases removed from V and 7 bases from J, the gap between germline ends came to 7 bases. The CDR3 extends over 11 amino acids. CDR1 is MDHEN and CDR2 is SYDVKM in the germline V gene. The CDR3 sequence: CASSLVGEQYF. CDR3 coding DNA: TGTGCCAGCAGTTTGGTCGGGGAGCAGTACTTC.

The rearrangement links TRBV5-1 to TRBJ2-5; TRBD2 matches 7 bases. This CDR3 is built from 15 residues. The V gene end was trimmed by 2 bases and the J gene end by 1 base; junction bases not matched to a gene: 5. The germline gives CDR1 SGHRS, CDR2 YFSETQ. CDR3 loop: CASSLASGFQETQYF. CDR3 DNA: TGCGCCAGCAGCTTAGCTAGCGGATTCCAAGAGACCCAGTACTTC.

This chain uses TRBV7-2 with TRBJ2-1; D possibly matches TRBD1 or TRBD2 (5 bases each). Trimming took off 1 base at V and 7 bases at J, with 17 bases between the two ends. This CDR3 comprises 16 residues. The V gene's germline CDR1 is SGHTA and CDR2 FQGNSA. The CDR3 DNA reads as TGTGCCAGCAGCTTAGTTGGGGGAGCGTGGGATAATGAGCAGTTCTTC. Translating it yields CASSLVGGAWDNEQFF.

Only a few counts were recorded for this clonotype. V gene TRBV5-6 combines with J gene TRBJ2-3; D is undetermined. CDR1 and CDR2 from the germline V gene are SGHDT and YYEEEE. With 2 bases removed from V and 4 bases from J, the gap between germline ends came to 17 bases. The CDR3 loop spans 16 amino acids. CDR3 bases: TGTGCCAGCAGCTTACCTTCTCTAGTCAGCGCAGATACGCAGTATTTT. Translation: CASSLPSLVSADTQYF.

The V gene is TRBV19, the J gene TRBJ2-3; D might be TRBD1 (6 bases). Trimming shortened V by 2 bases and J by 4 bases, and 7 bases separated the two germline ends. Germline CDR1 is LNHDA and CDR2 is SQIVND (reference sequence). The CDR3 covers 13 residues. CDR3 sequence reads: CASSITGSDTQYF. Written as DNA, the CDR3 is TGTGCCAGTAGTATAACAGGGTCAGATACGCAGTATTTT.

This clonotype was seen a few times. J is TRBJ1-2 and V is TRBV11-2; TRBD1 agrees at 9 bases. V was clipped by 5 bases and J by 4 bases; unmatched bases: 8. The CDR3 contains 15 residues. CDR1 SGHAT and CDR2 FQNNGV come from the germline V gene. The chain's CDR3 is CASSLTGGVRYGYTF. The CDR3 DNA follows: TGTGCCAGCAGCCTTACAGGGGGCGTTCGCTATGGCTACACCTTC.

The V and J genes are TRBV5-1 and TRBJ2-7; TRBD2 agrees at 7 bases. CDR1 is SGHRS and CDR2 is YFSETQ in the germline V gene. The junction had 10 bases not matched to a gene; V was cut back by 4 bases and J by 0 bases. The length of the CDR3 is 16 residues. CDR3 nucleotides: TGCGCCAGCAGCCCCCTCCGCGGGAGAGTCTCCTACGAGCAGTACTTC. It translates to CASSPLRGRVSYEQYF.